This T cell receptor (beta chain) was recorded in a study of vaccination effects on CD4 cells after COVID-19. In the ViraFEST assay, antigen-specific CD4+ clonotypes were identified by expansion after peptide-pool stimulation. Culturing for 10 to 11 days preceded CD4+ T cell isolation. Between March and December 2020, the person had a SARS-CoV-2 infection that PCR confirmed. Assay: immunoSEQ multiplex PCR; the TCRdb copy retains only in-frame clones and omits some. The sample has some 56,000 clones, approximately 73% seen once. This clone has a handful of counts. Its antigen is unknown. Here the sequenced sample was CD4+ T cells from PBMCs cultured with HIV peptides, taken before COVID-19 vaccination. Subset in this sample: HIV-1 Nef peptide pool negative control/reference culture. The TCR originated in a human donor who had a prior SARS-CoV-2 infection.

Here the CDR3 DNA reads TGCGCCAGCAGCTTGGACCACGCCCAGAGCTCCTACAATGAGCAGTTCTTC. Encoded protein: CASSLDHAQSSYNEQFF. This chain joins TRBV5-1 and TRBJ2-1; D gene unclear. The CDR3 is made up of 17 amino acids. The germline V gene encodes CDR1 SGHRS and CDR2 YFSETQ. V gave up 0 bases and J gave up 0 bases, with 13 bases separating them.